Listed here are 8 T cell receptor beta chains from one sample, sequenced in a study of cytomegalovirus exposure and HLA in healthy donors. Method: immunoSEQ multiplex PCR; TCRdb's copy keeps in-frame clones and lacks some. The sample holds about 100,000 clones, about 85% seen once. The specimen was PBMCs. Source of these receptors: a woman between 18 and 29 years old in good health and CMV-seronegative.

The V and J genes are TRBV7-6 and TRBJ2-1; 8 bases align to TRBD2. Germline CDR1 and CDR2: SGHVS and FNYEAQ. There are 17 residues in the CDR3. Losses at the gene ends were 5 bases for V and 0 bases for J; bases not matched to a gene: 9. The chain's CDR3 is CASSRIGGVSSYNEQFF. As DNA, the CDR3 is TGTGCCAGCAGCAGAATCGGGGGGGTGAGCTCCTACAATGAGCAGTTCTTC.

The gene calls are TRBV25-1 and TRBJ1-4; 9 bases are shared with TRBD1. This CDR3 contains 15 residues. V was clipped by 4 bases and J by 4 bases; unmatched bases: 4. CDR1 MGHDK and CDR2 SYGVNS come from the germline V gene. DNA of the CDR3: TGTGCCAGCAGTGGGGGGACAGGGCATAATGAAAAACTGTTTTTT. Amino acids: CASSGGTGHNEKLFF. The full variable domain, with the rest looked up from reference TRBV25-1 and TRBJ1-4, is EADIYQTPRYLVIGTGKKITLECSQTMGHDKMYWYQQDPGMELHLIHYSYGVNSTEKGDLSSESTVSRIRTEHFPLTLESARPSHTSQYLCASSGGTGHNEKLFFGSGTQLSVL.

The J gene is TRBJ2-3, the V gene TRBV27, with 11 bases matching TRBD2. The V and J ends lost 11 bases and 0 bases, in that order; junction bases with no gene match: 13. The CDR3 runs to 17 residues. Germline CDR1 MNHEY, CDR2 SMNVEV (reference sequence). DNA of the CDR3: TGTGCCCCGCCTCCGGGGACTAGCGGTCATAGCACAGATACGCAGTATTTT. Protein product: CAPPPGTSGHSTDTQYF.

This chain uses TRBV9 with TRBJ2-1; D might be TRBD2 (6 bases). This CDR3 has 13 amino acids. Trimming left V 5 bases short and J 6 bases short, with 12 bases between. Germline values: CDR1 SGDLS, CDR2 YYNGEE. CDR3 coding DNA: TGTGCCAGCAGATCAGCGGGCGGCAATGAGCAGTTCTTC. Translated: CASRSAGGNEQFF. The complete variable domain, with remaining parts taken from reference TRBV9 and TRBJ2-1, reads DSGVTQTPKHLITATGQRVTLRCSPRSGDLSVYWYQQSLDQGLQFLIQYYNGEERAKGNILERFSAQQFPDLHSELNLSSLELGDSALYFCASRSAGGNEQFFGPGTRLTVL.

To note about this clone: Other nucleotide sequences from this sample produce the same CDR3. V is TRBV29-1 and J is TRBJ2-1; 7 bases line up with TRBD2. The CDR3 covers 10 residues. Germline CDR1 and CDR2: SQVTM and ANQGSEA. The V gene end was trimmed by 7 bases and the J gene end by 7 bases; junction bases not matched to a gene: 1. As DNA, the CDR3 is TGCAGCGCGGGGGGAAATGAGCAGTTCTTC. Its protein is CSAGGNEQFF.

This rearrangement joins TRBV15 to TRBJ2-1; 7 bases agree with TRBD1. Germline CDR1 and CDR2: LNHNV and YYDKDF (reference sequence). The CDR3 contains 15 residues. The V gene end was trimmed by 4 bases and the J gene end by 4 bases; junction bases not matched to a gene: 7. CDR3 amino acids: CATSKAQGFYNEQFF. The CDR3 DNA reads TGTGCCACCAGCAAGGCACAGGGGTTTTACAATGAGCAGTTCTTC. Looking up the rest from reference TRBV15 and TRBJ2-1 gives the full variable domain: DAMVIQNPRYQVTQFGKPVTLSCSQTLNHNVMYWYQQKSSQAPKLLFHYYDKDFNNEADTPDNFQSRRPNTSFCFLDIRSPGLGDTAMYLCATSKAQGFYNEQFFGPGTRLTVL.

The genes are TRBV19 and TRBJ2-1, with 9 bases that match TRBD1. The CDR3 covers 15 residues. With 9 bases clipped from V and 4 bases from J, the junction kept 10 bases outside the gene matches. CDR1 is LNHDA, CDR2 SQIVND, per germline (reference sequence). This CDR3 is CASLPDRGRYNEQFF. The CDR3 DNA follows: TGTGCCAGCCTTCCGGACAGGGGACGTTACAATGAGCAGTTCTTC.

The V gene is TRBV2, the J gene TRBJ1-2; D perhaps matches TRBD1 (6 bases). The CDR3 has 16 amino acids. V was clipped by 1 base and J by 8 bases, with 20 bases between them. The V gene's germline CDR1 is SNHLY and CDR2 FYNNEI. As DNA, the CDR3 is TGTGCCAGCAGTGAAGTTACCGGGACAATCGGTCTAGGCTACACCTTC. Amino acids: CASSEVTGTIGLGYTF.